The next 11 T cell receptor beta chains were all read from a single sample in a study of T cells in Graves' hyperthyroidism and ophthalmopathy. RNA transcripts gave rise to amplified TCR beta CDR3 regions. Using the HTBI primer set, a first-round RT-PCR was run on the TCR CDR3. Using its own MiXCR run on the multiplex PCR reads, TCRdb lists one record per CDR3 protein. Seen here are about 290,000 distinct CDR3 sequences, 13% observed once, and the top ten hold almost 8%. Sequenced sample: blood. These TCRs come from a woman in her twenties or thirties with Graves' hyperthyroidism that later progressed to Graves' ophthalmopathy.

This clonotype has ten or more counts. A much larger clonotype is one base distant, so this may be a read error. The chain recombines TRBV7-2 with TRBJ2-5; possibly TRBD2 for D (5 bases). The CDR3 spans 14 residues. Germline lookup yields CDR1 SGHTA and CDR2 FQGNSA. CDR3 nucleotide sequence: TGTGCCGGCAGCTCAACCACGGGACAAGAGACCCAGTACTTC. Amino acid sequence: CAGSSTTGQETQYF.

With regard to this clonotype: This is likely a read error, given that the CDR3 carries no conserved phenylalanine or tryptophan at its end. The DNA is left out, because the CDR3 cannot be placed on it with certainty; the CDR3 is given as TCRdb lists it. The rearrangement joins TRBV28 to TRBJ2-7; the table's D gene call, TRBD2, was not cross checked with the DNA. The CDR3 is 14 residues long, ends included. Germline V gene lookup returns CDR1 MDHEN and CDR2 SYDVKM. CDR3: CASSSGTSGYEQYL.

The chain joins TRBV12-3 or TRBV12-4 to TRBJ2-1; tentatively, D is TRBD2 (6 bases). The CDR3 is 11 residues long. Trimming stripped 1 base from V and 14 bases from J, with 9 bases between. CDR3 protein: CASSLGLDKFF. The CDR3 DNA follows: TGTGCCAGCAGTTTAGGACTAGACAAGTTCTTC.

This clonotype was recorded many times. CDR3 in DNA: TGTGCCAGCAGCCGCTTGGGACTAGCGGGAGTGGCTGAAGAGCAGTACTTC. It codes for CASSRLGLAGVAEEQYF. The V and J genes are TRBV3-1 and TRBJ2-7, with 14 bases identical to TRBD2. Germline CDR1 reads LGHDT; CDR2 reads YNNKEL (reference sequence). Trimming took 4 bases from V and 7 from J; bases not matched to a gene: 12. The CDR3 extends over 17 amino acids.

In this sample, this clonotype turned up a few times. The chain joins TRBV6-1 to TRBJ1-1, with D possibly matching TRBD1 (5 bases). Germline V gene sequence: CDR1 MNHNS, CDR2 SASEGT. CDR3 length: 14 residues. Trimming shortened V by 6 bases and J by 1 base, and 12 bases separated the two germline ends. CDR3: CASSPLTANTEAFF. In DNA form, the CDR3 reads TGTGCCAGCAGCCCTCTGACAGCGAACACTGAAGCTTTCTTT.

This sequence joins TRBV6-9 and TRBJ2-1; D not resolved. The CDR3 runs to 14 residues. Germline V lookup: CDR1 MNHGY, CDR2 SVAAGI. The V end lost 8 bases, the J end lost 0 bases, and 11 bases lay between the germline ends. This CDR3 reads CASGPGGSYNEQFF. The CDR3 nucleotides are TGTGCCAGCGGCCCGGGCGGCTCCTACAATGAGCAGTTCTTC.

The chain recombines TRBV4-2 with TRBJ1-2; no reliable D call. Per the germline V gene, CDR1 is LGHNA and CDR2 is YNFKEQ. This CDR3 has 16 amino acids. V was shortened by 0 bases and J by 0 bases, with 11 bases between the two germline ends. The CDR3 loop reads CASSQDPYETNYGYTF. DNA for the CDR3: TGTGCCAGCAGCCAAGATCCATACGAAACTAACTATGGCTACACCTTC.

This clonotype was recorded many times. The DNA of the CDR3 is TGTGCCATCAGTGGGATCCCTGGACAGGGGAACACTGAAGCTTTCTTT. Translating it yields CAISGIPGQGNTEAFF. The chain joins TRBV10-3 to TRBJ1-1, with 8 bases lining up with TRBD1. Germline CDR1 reads ENHRY; CDR2 reads SYGVKD. V lost 4 bases to trimming and J lost 1 base; unmatched junction nucleotides: 8. The CDR3 runs 16 residues.

This clonotype was recorded many times. Here the CDR3 reads CASSPISGDMAYNEQFF. The CDR3, as DNA: TGTGCCAGCAGCCCAATTTCAGGGGACATGGCCTACAATGAGCAGTTCTTC. The V call is TRBV11-3, the J call TRBJ2-1; tentative D call: TRBD1 (6 bases). From germline, CDR1 is SGHNT and CDR2 YENEEA. Trimming took 5 bases from V and 2 from J, leaving 19 bases between them. CDR3 length: 17 amino acids.

This clonotype was counted ten times or more. The chain has TRBV27 and TRBJ2-5; D is uncertain. The CDR3 runs 16 residues. Germline V gene sequence: CDR1 MNHEY, CDR2 SMNVEV (reference sequence). V was cut by 0 bases and J by 8 bases, with 19 bases left in between. For the CDR3, the DNA is TGTGCCAGCAGTTTATCGGACGGACGATCAAGAGAAACCCAGTACTTC. This gives the protein CASSLSDGRSRETQYF.

There are many counts of this clonotype. J is TRBJ2-1 and V is TRBV30, with 7 bases matching TRBD2. CDR1 is GTSNPN, CDR2 SVGIG, per germline (reference sequence). With 3 bases clipped from V and 4 bases from J, the junction kept 9 bases outside the gene matches. CDR3 size: 15 residues. The CDR3 bases are TGTGCCTGGAGCGAAGCGGGATATTCATACAATGAGCAGTTCTTC. It is translated as CAWSEAGYSYNEQFF.